Presented here are 19 T cell receptor beta chains from one specimen sequenced in a study of blood T cell repertoires in COVID-19. Profiling relied on immunoSEQ multiplex PCR, and the TCRdb table lists in-frame clones only, not all of them. The sample comprises approximately 170,000 clones, approximately 83% of which are singletons, and around 8.6% rests with the top ten. Sequencing was performed on peripheral blood. The source of these receptors is a man aged 50 or older with active or convalescent COVID-19.

This rearrangement joins TRBV10-2 to TRBJ2-5; possible D gene TRBD2, 6 bases. The length of the CDR3 is 13 residues. The germline CDR1 and CDR2 sequences are WSHSY and SAAADI. V shed 8 bases and J shed 5 bases, with 15 bases lying between them. The CDR3 region has the DNA TGCGCCAGCGGATCTGGAGGGACGGAGACCCAGTACTTC. This codes for CASGSGGTETQYF.

The V gene is TRBV7-3, the J gene TRBJ1-1; the D gene is possibly TRBD1 (5 bases). The CDR3 has 13 residues. Per the germline V gene, CDR1 is SGHTA and CDR2 is FQGTGA. The V end was cut by 5 bases, the J end by 1 base, with 8 bases between. The CDR3 DNA reads TGTGCCAGCAGCCGACAGAGGAACACTGAAGCTTTCTTT. This gives the protein CASSRQRNTEAFF.

This rearrangement joins TRBV7-9 to TRBJ2-1; TRBD1 agrees at 7 bases. The CDR3 is 15 residues long. Germline values: CDR1 SEHNR, CDR2 FQNEAQ (reference sequence). The junction had 5 bases not matched to a gene; V was cut back by 0 bases and J by 6 bases. CDR3 DNA sequence: TGTGCCAGCAGCTTAGCAGGGGGACAGTTCAATGAGCAGTTCTTC. Amino acids: CASSLAGGQFNEQFF.

The chain is built from TRBV9 and TRBJ2-3; TRBD2 agrees at 7 bases. This CDR3 is 16 amino acids long. The V gene end was trimmed by 3 bases and the J gene end by 2 bases; junction bases not matched to a gene: 9. Germline CDR1 reads SGDLS; CDR2 reads YYNGEE. The CDR3 loop is CASSGRSGTNTDTQYF. The CDR3 nucleotides are TGTGCCAGCAGCGGGAGGTCCGGGACTAACACAGATACGCAGTATTTT.

This chain links TRBV12-3 or TRBV12-4 with TRBJ2-1; 10 nucleotides line up with TRBD1. CDR3 length equals 13 residues. Unmatched junction bases numbered 6, after V lost 9 bases and J lost 7 bases. The CDR3 bases are TGTGCCAGTAGACAGGGGGCGGCAAATGAGCAGTTCTTC. Protein sequence: CASRQGAANEQFF.

This clone turned up a few times. This chain links TRBV5-4 with TRBJ2-3, with a tentative D call TRBD1 (6 bases). This CDR3 is 15 amino acids long. Per the germline V gene, CDR1 is SGHNT and CDR2 is YYREEE (reference sequence). Trimming took off 1 base at V and 5 bases at J, with 14 bases between the two ends. The CDR3: CASSLRAGVGDTQYF. The DNA of the CDR3 is TGTGCCAGCAGCTTGCGGGCAGGGGTGGGAGATACGCAGTATTTT.

The J gene is TRBJ2-1, the V gene TRBV7-9; maybe TRBD1 (6 bases). Trimming took 5 bases from V and 4 from J, leaving 15 bases between them. This CDR3 spans 15 amino acids. Germline lookup yields CDR1 SEHNR and CDR2 FQNEAQ (reference sequence). CDR3 loop: CASSQRQAGYNEQFF. The CDR3, as DNA: TGTGCCAGCAGCCAAAGACAGGCTGGGTACAATGAGCAGTTCTTC. The full variable domain, with the rest looked up from reference TRBV7-9 and TRBJ2-1, is DTGVSQNPRHKITKRGQNVTFRCDPISEHNRLYWYRQTLGQGPEFLTYFQNEAQLEKSRLLSDRFSAERPKGSFSTLEIQRTEQGDSAMYLCASSQRQAGYNEQFFGPGTRLTVL.

This clone was observed a handful of times. The V call is TRBV6-6, the J call TRBJ2-2, with D unresolved. CDR3 size: 14 residues. Trimming pared 2 bases from V and 5 bases from J, leaving 9 bases between. Germline V gives CDR1 MNHNY, CDR2 SVGAGI (reference sequence). The CDR3 DNA follows: TGTGCCAGCAGTTACCTCCCGACTACCGGGGAGCTGTTTTTT. It encodes CASSYLPTTGELFF.

This clone was seen a few times. J is TRBJ1-6 and V is TRBV6-2 or TRBV6-3; D is unresolved. This CDR3 comprises 14 residues. Germline-derived CDR1 and CDR2 are MNHEY and SVGEGT. The ends were cut back, 2 bases at V and 4 bases at J, with 6 bases in the middle. CDR3 residues: CASSYGQYNSPLHF. Written as DNA, the CDR3 is TGTGCCAGCAGTTACGGCCAGTATAATTCACCCCTCCACTTT.

The chain links TRBV19 to TRBJ2-6, with D perhaps matching TRBD1 (5 bases). Trimming took 6 bases from V and 2 from J, leaving 11 bases between them. The CDR3 covers 15 residues. Per the germline V gene, CDR1 is LNHDA and CDR2 is SQIVND (reference sequence). CDR3 DNA: TGTGCCAGTAGCTTCGGACAACCTGGGGCCAACGTCCTGACTTTC. Translation gives CASSFGQPGANVLTF.

The chain joins TRBV6-6 to TRBJ2-3; 13 bases agree with TRBD2. V gave up 5 bases and J gave up 15 bases; unmatched junction bases: 23. The CDR3 is made up of 18 amino acids. Germline V CDR1 and CDR2: MNHNY, SVGAGI (reference sequence). The CDR3 DNA reads as TGTGCCAGCAGTCTGAACGAACGGACTAGCGGGAGCCAACCCTCGAAATATTTT. This sequence encodes CASSLNERTSGSQPSKYF.

The V call is TRBV5-1, the J call TRBJ2-1; TRBD2 matches 16 bases. CDR3 length: 17 amino acids. The germline CDR1 and CDR2 sequences are SGHRS and YFSETQ. The J segment lost 9 bases and the V segment lost 2 bases, leaving 8 bases of the junction unmatched. In DNA, the CDR3 is TGCGCCAGCAGCTTTGGGACTAGCGGGAGGGGATACTCTGAGCAGTTCTTC. It encodes CASSFGTSGRGYSEQFF.

The CDR3 region is CASSRQTGGSGEAFF. The DNA for the CDR3 is TGTGCCAGCAGCCGCCAGACAGGGGGCTCGGGTGAAGCTTTCTTT. The chain joins TRBV5-5 to TRBJ1-1; 10 positions agree with TRBD1. CDR3 size: 15 residues. V lost 4 bases, J lost 7 bases, and 10 bases stayed unmatched. Germline V lookup: CDR1 SGHKS, CDR2 YYEKEE (reference sequence).

V usage is TRBV24-1 and J usage is TRBJ2-1; the match to TRBD2 covers 8 bases. The CDR3 totals 16 residues. Germline-derived CDR1 and CDR2 are KGHDR and SFDVKD. The ends lost 3 bases at V and 0 bases at J; junction bases unmatched: 3. Written as DNA, the CDR3 is TGTGCCACCAGTGATAACCTAGCGGGCTCCTACAATGAGCAGTTCTTC. This encodes CATSDNLAGSYNEQFF.

This clone was counted only a few times. CDR3 loop: CASSISTGGGETQYF. The DNA for the CDR3 is TGTGCCAGTAGTATATCGACAGGAGGAGGCGAGACCCAGTACTTC. The J gene is TRBJ2-5, the V gene TRBV19; the D gene is possibly TRBD1 (6 bases). This CDR3 comprises 15 residues. The ends were cut back, 2 bases at V and 5 bases at J, with 15 bases in the middle. CDR1 and CDR2 from the germline V gene are LNHDA and SQIVND (reference sequence).

The chain recombines TRBV19 with TRBJ1-1; D ambiguous. Germline loops: CDR1 LNHDA, CDR2 SQIVND (reference sequence). This CDR3 contains 11 residues. Trimming took off 9 bases at V and 4 bases at J, with 9 bases between the two ends. CDR3 bases: TGTGCCAGCCGCGCGGCCACTGAAGCTTTCTTT. This encodes CASRAATEAFF.

This clone was counted a single time. The V and J genes are TRBV7-2 and TRBJ1-2, with D possibly TRBD1 on 6 matching bases. V was shortened by 7 bases and J by 5 bases, with 20 bases between the two germline ends. The CDR3 spans 15 residues. Germline CDR1 reads SGHTA; CDR2 reads FQGNSA. CDR3 nucleotide sequence: TGTGCCAGCACACCAGGGCCGGGAGGGGGTTATGGCTACACCTTC. Its translation: CASTPGPGGGYGYTF.

The chain carries TRBV27 and TRBJ2-3; 12 nucleotides align to TRBD1. Trimming took 7 bases from V and 5 from J; bases not matched to a gene: 4. Germline V gene data show CDR1 as MNHEY and CDR2 as SMNVEV (reference sequence). This CDR3 comprises 14 residues. CDR3 region: CASTRDRGQDTQYF. In DNA form, the CDR3 reads TGTGCCAGCACTAGGGACAGGGGGCAAGATACGCAGTATTTT.

This sequence joins TRBV4-2 and TRBJ1-2; maybe TRBD1 (5 bases). This CDR3 region has 17 residues. Germline CDR1 is LGHNA and CDR2 is YNFKEQ. Trimming stripped 0 bases from V and 5 bases from J, with 19 bases between. The CDR3 region is CASSQDVGSGVWYGYTF. CDR3 DNA: TGTGCCAGCAGCCAAGACGTAGGGTCGGGGGTCTGGTATGGCTACACCTTC.